The 27 T cell receptor beta chains below were found in one sample sequenced in a study of blood T cells in healthy people across ages. A second PCR, run for about 7 to 11 cycles, used a sample-barcoded 5' primer plus a J-beta primer mix. TCRdb used MiXCR to reprocess the 5' RACE reads, holding one entry per CDR3 protein. The repertoire holds around 1,500,000 distinct CDR3 sequences, with approximately 28% as singletons. The sequenced material came from blood. Source of these receptors: a woman aged 25 to 45 in good health.

This clonotype was detected many times. The chain has TRBV10-3 and TRBJ2-7; D is unclear. Trimming left V 7 bases short and J 0 bases short, with 7 bases between. The CDR3 is 12 amino acids. Germline values: CDR1 ENHRY, CDR2 SYGVKD. CDR3 region: CAIMNVSYEQYF. The CDR3 DNA reads TGTGCCATCATGAACGTCTCCTACGAGCAGTACTTC.

The CDR3 region is CAARQGAAIGELFF. The CDR3 coding sequence is TGTGCCGCCCGGCAGGGGGCTGCCATCGGGGAGCTGTTTTTT. The gene calls are TRBV7-9 and TRBJ2-2; 8 positions agree with TRBD1. This CDR3 is 14 amino acids long. The germline CDR1 and CDR2 sequences are SEHNR and FQNEAQ (reference sequence). Trimming removed 11 bases from V and 7 bases from J; junction bases left unmatched: 12.

The V gene is TRBV12-3 or TRBV12-4, the J gene TRBJ1-2, with 8 bases matching TRBD1. The CDR3 is 14 amino acids. V lost 4 bases and J lost 4; bases outside the gene matches: 5. The CDR3 DNA reads as TGTGCCAGCAGTTCTAGGACAGGGCGCTATGGCTACACCTTC. Translated: CASSSRTGRYGYTF.

As regards this clonotype: With a much larger clone just one base away, this may be a read error. The chain has TRBV7-2 and TRBJ1-1; D not certain. Germline V gene sequence: CDR1 SGHTA, CDR2 FQGNSA. CDR3 length: 13 residues. Trimming removed 5 bases at V and 5 bases at J, with 12 bases between. As DNA, the CDR3 is TGTGCCAGCAGCGTCCTAGGGTTGACTGAAGCTTTCTTT. Translation: CASSVLGLTEAFF.

Note on this clonotype: One end of the junction does not line up with germline, which may come from a read error. The chain carries TRBV7-9 and TRBJ1-1; D not certain. Germline assignment: CDR1 SEHNR and CDR2 FQNEAQ (reference sequence). This CDR3 comprises 13 residues. The CDR3 is CVSRWGKNTEAFF. CDR3 nucleotide sequence: TGTGTCAGCAGGTGGGGAAAAAACACTGAAGCTTTCTTT.

The chain recombines TRBV20-1 with TRBJ2-7; D is undetermined. V was cut by 3 bases and J by 10 bases, with 16 bases left in between. Per the germline V gene, CDR1 is DFQATT and CDR2 is SNEGSKA (reference sequence). This CDR3 has 12 residues. CDR3 DNA: TGCAGTGCTAGCGAGCCCGATGAGGCCCAGTACTTC. Translated, it gives CSASEPDEAQYF.

Regarding this clonotype: Since no conserved phenylalanine or tryptophan closes the CDR3, a read error is the likely cause. The chain is built from TRBV5-1 and TRBJ2-1, with D unresolved. Per germline, CDR1 SGHRS and CDR2 YFSETQ. The CDR3 is 14 residues long. Trimming cost V 4 bases and J 9 bases, with 17 bases left between them. CDR3 nucleotide sequence: TGCGCCAGCAGCGAGAGCCCCGAGCGAGGTGAGCAGTTCTTA. Residues: CASSESPERGEQFL.

This clonotype was seen ten or more times. The chain combines TRBV5-1 with TRBJ1-2, with no clear D. The V gene lost 4 bases and the J gene lost 8 bases, with 21 bases spanning the gap. Germline-derived CDR1 and CDR2 are SGHRS and YFSETQ. This CDR3 comprises 15 residues. CDR3: CASSPNGPGSGGYTF. DNA for the CDR3: TGCGCCAGCAGCCCGAATGGTCCAGGCTCGGGGGGCTACACCTTC.

In its sample, this clonotype was seen many times. DNA for the CDR3: TGTGCCAGCAGCTTAGCGGAAGGGTCCGAGCAGTACTTC. Translated: CASSLAEGSEQYF. The chain carries TRBV7-6 and TRBJ2-7; D not resolved. CDR1 is SGHVS, CDR2 FNYEAQ, per germline. The CDR3 consists of 13 residues. The V end was cut by 0 bases, the J end by 6 bases, with 9 bases between.

This clonotype has just a few counts. The chain couples TRBV4-1 to TRBJ2-7; D uncertain. The CDR3 runs 14 residues. V shed 1 base and J shed 3 bases, with 10 bases lying between them. The germline V gene encodes CDR1 MGHRA and CDR2 YSYEKL. The CDR3 DNA reads TGCGCCAGCAGCCAAGGGGGATCTGGCTACGAGCAGTACTTC. Translation: CASSQGGSGYEQYF.

As to this clonotype: It may be a read error: a sequence one base away is much more abundant. The chain carries TRBV4-1 and TRBJ2-7; D gene ambiguous. The CDR3 is made up of 14 amino acids. Germline CDR1 reads MGHRA; CDR2 reads YSYEKL. Trimming removed 0 bases at V and 10 bases at J, with 16 bases between. CDR3 bases: TGCGCCAGCAGCCAAGAGTCCGGGCTAGTGGACCAGTACTTC. Translating it yields CASSQESGLVDQYF.

In this sample, this clonotype turned up a few times. V usage is TRBV3-1 and J usage is TRBJ2-1, with 10 positions matching TRBD2. The CDR3 runs 17 residues. In germline, CDR1 is LGHDT, CDR2 YNNKEL (reference sequence). J lost 10 bases, V lost 1 base, and 13 bases had no gene match. CDR3 protein: CASSQGIGTSATGEQFF. CDR3 nucleotides: TGTGCCAGCAGCCAAGGGATCGGGACTAGCGCCACAGGCGAGCAGTTCTTC.

This clonotype was observed a few times. The J gene is TRBJ2-5, the V gene TRBV9, with a possible D match to TRBD2 (6 bases). The germline gives CDR1 SGDLS, CDR2 YYNGEE. The CDR3 runs to 15 residues. With 2 bases removed from V and 3 bases from J, the gap between germline ends came to 14 bases. The CDR3 spells CASSVWPSEKETQYF. DNA for the CDR3: TGTGCCAGCAGCGTTTGGCCTAGCGAAAAAGAGACCCAGTACTTC.

This clonotype was seen a handful of times. This sequence joins TRBV6-1 and TRBJ2-7; 10 bases match TRBD2. Germline V lookup: CDR1 MNHNS, CDR2 SASEGT. The V segment lost 3 bases and the J segment 4 bases; nucleotides outside the gene matches: 9. The CDR3 covers 16 residues. Here the CDR3 reads CASSEGASGGLYEQYF. CDR3 in DNA: TGTGCCAGCAGTGAGGGCGCTAGCGGGGGTTTGTACGAGCAGTACTTC.

The sample holds a few counts of this clonotype. The J gene is TRBJ1-2, the V gene TRBV6-2 or TRBV6-3; a possible D gene is TRBD1 (6 bases). This CDR3 spans 11 amino acids. Trimming pared 6 bases from V and 8 bases from J, leaving 10 bases between. Germline CDR1 MNHEY, CDR2 SVGEGT. The CDR3 is CASSQGKGYTF. CDR3 bases: TGTGCCAGCAGCCAGGGGAAGGGCTACACCTTC.

The chain is built from TRBV18 and TRBJ1-1, with D possibly being TRBD1 (5 bases). The V end lost 0 bases, the J end lost 1 base, and 9 bases lay between the germline ends. Germline V lookup: CDR1 KGHSH, CDR2 LQKENI. This CDR3 comprises 15 residues. The CDR3 loop is CASSPPPGTNTEAFF. The DNA for the CDR3 is TGTGCCAGCTCACCACCGCCTGGGACGAACACTGAAGCTTTCTTT.

This clonotype was detected only a few times. The V call is TRBV20-1, the J call TRBJ1-1; no firm D call. Germline CDR1 and CDR2: DFQATT and SNEGSKA (reference sequence). The V end was cut by 3 bases, the J end by 0 bases, with 5 bases between. The CDR3 loop spans 12 amino acids. Here the CDR3 DNA reads TGCAGTGCTAGTGCGGTGAACACTGAAGCTTTCTTT. Encoded protein: CSASAVNTEAFF.

The V gene is TRBV7-9, the J gene TRBJ1-2; TRBD1 might be the D (5 bases). Germline CDR1 and CDR2: SEHNR and FQNEAQ (reference sequence). Trimming cost V 5 bases and J 8 bases, with 6 bases left between them. This CDR3 has 10 amino acids. This CDR3 is CASSPGGYTF. The DNA for the CDR3 is TGTGCCAGCAGCCCAGGGGGCTACACCTTC.

The CDR3 spells CASSQVGWYGYTF. The CDR3 coding sequence is TGCGCCAGCAGCCAAGTCGGATGGTATGGCTACACCTTC. The V and J genes are TRBV4-1 and TRBJ1-2; D call uncertain. Germline CDR1 and CDR2: MGHRA and YSYEKL. Deletions cut 1 base from V and 5 bases from J, with 8 bases between. CDR3 length: 13 amino acids.

This clonotype was counted between two and nine times. The chain couples TRBV5-1 to TRBJ2-3; the match to TRBD2 covers 11 bases. Per the germline V gene, CDR1 is SGHRS and CDR2 is YFSETQ. The CDR3 spans 17 residues. The junction had 7 bases not matched to a gene; V was cut back by 0 bases and J by 4 bases. This chain's CDR3 is CASSLVASGGNADTQYF. CDR3 DNA sequence: TGCGCCAGCAGCTTGGTGGCTAGCGGGGGGAACGCAGATACGCAGTATTTT.

V and J are TRBV18 and TRBJ2-1, with D perhaps TRBD2 (7 bases). The CDR3 is 15 amino acids. V lost 6 bases, J lost 8 bases, and 20 bases lay in between. The germline CDR1 and CDR2 sequences are KGHSH and LQKENI. This CDR3 is CASSRGAGISDEQFF. The CDR3 region has the DNA TGTGCCAGCTCCCGGGGGGCGGGGATCAGCGATGAGCAGTTCTTC.

The J gene is TRBJ1-5, the V gene TRBV3-1; D is unclear. The V end was cut by 5 bases, the J end by 5 bases, with 16 bases between. Germline V gene lookup returns CDR1 LGHDT and CDR2 YNNKEL (reference sequence). This CDR3 is 15 amino acids long. Written as DNA, the CDR3 is TGTGCCAGCAGCACGTCGTCCAGGATAGATCAGCCCCAGCATTTT. The encoded protein is CASSTSSRIDQPQHF.

The V and J genes are TRBV19 and TRBJ2-4, with D tentatively TRBD1 (6 bases). This CDR3 has 14 amino acids. V was cut by 10 bases and J by 13 bases, with 26 bases left in between. Germline-derived CDR1 and CDR2 are LNHDA and SQIVND (reference sequence). CDR3 sequence (DNA): TGTGCCACTCGACGGGACACCCGAGATGGGGAGCAGTACTTC. Translated, it gives CATRRDTRDGEQYF.

This chain connects TRBV2 to TRBJ2-3; 12 bases agree with TRBD2. Looked up from germline, CDR1 is SNHLY and CDR2 is FYNNEI. The trim removed 2 bases at V and 11 bases at J, leaving 5 bases unmatched. This CDR3 region has 14 residues. The CDR3 sequence: CASSESLAGGRQYF. The DNA of the CDR3 is TGTGCCAGCAGTGAAAGCCTAGCGGGAGGGCGGCAGTATTTT.

The chain is built from TRBV7-9 and TRBJ1-1; perhaps TRBD1 as D (6 bases). The CDR3 consists of 17 residues. Trimming took 0 bases from V and 0 from J, leaving 14 bases between them. Germline lookup yields CDR1 SEHNR and CDR2 FQNEAQ (reference sequence). The CDR3 nucleotides are TGTGCCAGCAGCTTAGCGGTCGGACGGGACATGAACACTGAAGCTTTCTTT. Protein sequence: CASSLAVGRDMNTEAFF.

The chain carries TRBV6-2 or TRBV6-3 and TRBJ2-1; 10 bases fit TRBD2. Germline V gene lookup returns CDR1 MNHEY and CDR2 SVGEGT. V shed 10 bases and J 5 bases; nucleotides not matched to a gene: 8. This CDR3 is 14 amino acids long. CDR3 in DNA: TGTGCCATTTCCCTAGCGGGAGTTAACAATGAGCAGTTCTTC. Translating gives CAISLAGVNNEQFF.

The table lists this clonotype with a few counts. The rearrangement uses TRBV12-3 or TRBV12-4 and TRBJ1-2, with 7 nucleotides matching TRBD1. V lost 7 bases, J lost 8 bases, and 10 bases stayed unmatched. This CDR3 spans 13 amino acids. The CDR3 DNA is TGTGCCAGCACTCCGGGACAGCGTCGGGGCTACACCTTC. This sequence encodes CASTPGQRRGYTF.